Listed below are T cell receptor beta chains from one sample, sequenced in a study of OX40 agonist ivuxolimab in advanced cancers. The table came from immunoSEQ multiplex PCR; TCRdb's copy has only in-frame clones and leaves some out. The repertoire has tens of thousands of clones, about 91% of them found once; the top ten carry around 2.8%. The sequences come from CD4+ or CD8+ T cells sorted from blood, collected in a trial of the OX40 agonist ivuxolimab. All receptors derive from an adult with an advanced solid tumor such as melanoma, head and neck, liver or kidney cancer. Both conserved end residues are part of each CDR3. The order of the fields is D gene, clone size, J gene, V gene, CDR3 DNA, CDR3 protein. D genes are given only for firm matches. Rows may omit the clone size; those that give it use once, few, many or a size class.

D: -
size: -
J: TRBJ2-6
V: TRBV18
DNA: TGTGCCAGCTCTTCACGGGACGGGGAAGCGTCTGGGGCCAACGTCCTGACTTTC
CDR3: CASSSRDGEASGANVLTF

D: -
size: once
J: TRBJ2-6
V: TRBV6-1
DNA: TGTGCCAGCAGTTCGGGAATGGCCGGGGCCAACGTCCTGACTTTC
CDR3: CASSSGMAGANVLTF

D: -
size: medium-sized
J: TRBJ2-1
V: TRBV7-6
DNA: TGTGCCAGCAGCGCCACGGCAGGGACCTGGTACAATGAGCAGTTCTTC
CDR3: CASSATAGTWYNEQFF

D: -
size: once
J: TRBJ2-7
V: TRBV4-1
DNA: TGCGCCAGCAGCCGCCCGGACAGTACCTACGAGCAGTACTTC
CDR3: CASSRPDSTYEQYF

D: TRBD1
size: -
J: TRBJ2-2
V: TRBV30
DNA: TGTGCCCTAGTTGAGGACAGGGCATTGAACACCGGGGAGCTGTTTTTT
CDR3: CALVEDRALNTGELFF

D: TRBD1
size: -
J: TRBJ2-7
V: TRBV5-1
DNA: TGCGCCAGCAGCCCGGGGGACAGGGCCTACGAGCAGTACTTC
CDR3: CASSPGDRAYEQYF

D: -
size: few
J: TRBJ1-1
V: TRBV30
DNA: TGTGCCTGGAGTAGCCAGCGGAACACTGAAGCTTTCTTT
CDR3: CAWSSQRNTEAFF

D: TRBD1
size: -
J: TRBJ1-4
V: TRBV28
DNA: TGTGCCAGCACAGGACAGACAGGGGTTGCAGCTAATGAAAAACTGTTTTTT
CDR3: CASTGQTGVAANEKLFF

D: -
size: -
J: TRBJ2-3
V: TRBV28
DNA: TGTGCCAGCACCTCTCCGGCGGATACCGCACAAAATACGCAGTATTTT
CDR3: CASTSPADTAQNTQYF

D: -
size: few
J: TRBJ2-3
V: TRBV6-5
DNA: TGTGCCAGCAGTTACGGCCCCCCAGGGGCGGCAGATACGCAGTATTTT
CDR3: CASSYGPPGAADTQYF

D: -
size: -
J: TRBJ2-3
V: TRBV11-3
DNA: TGTGCCAGCAGCGCAAGCACAGATACGCAGTATTTT
CDR3: CASSASTDTQYF

D: -
size: -
J: TRBJ1-2
V: TRBV18
DNA: TGTGCCAGCCGATCTGGATCTGATTCCTATGGCTACACCTTC
CDR3: CASRSGSDSYGYTF

D: TRBD2
size: -
J: TRBJ2-7
V: TRBV7-8
DNA: TGTGCCAGCAGATCAAGTCCGGGACTAGACTACGAGCAGTACTTC
CDR3: CASRSSPGLDYEQYF

D: -
size: -
J: TRBJ2-2
V: TRBV7-3
DNA: TGTGCCAGCAGCTTCCTTACGGGGAACACCGGGGAGCTGTTTTTT
CDR3: CASSFLTGNTGELFF

D: -
size: -
J: TRBJ2-5
V: TRBV9
DNA: TGTGCCAGCAGCGTAGATATAACTACTCAAGAGACCCAGTACTTC
CDR3: CASSVDITTQETQYF

D: TRBD2
size: -
J: TRBJ2-5
V: TRBV7-2
DNA: TGTGCCAGCAGCTCACCACTAGCGGGGAAAGAGACCCAGTACTTC
CDR3: CASSSPLAGKETQYF

D: -
size: -
J: TRBJ2-1
V: TRBV7-9
DNA: TGTGCCAGCAGTGCCCTGAGGGCCGGGCAGGAGGAGCAGTTCTTC
CDR3: CASSALRAGQEEQFF

D: -
size: -
J: TRBJ1-2
V: TRBV18
DNA: TGTGCCAGCTCACCACCCCAGGGTCGAGATGGCTACACCTTC
CDR3: CASSPPQGRDGYTF

D: -
size: -
J: TRBJ2-7
V: TRBV28
DNA: TGTGCCAGCAGTTTCACCGGTGGAGGTGTTGGTATGGGATACGAGCAGTACTTC
CDR3: CASSFTGGGVGMGYEQYF

D: -
size: -
J: TRBJ2-6
V: TRBV7-8
DNA: TGTGCCAGCAGCTTAGGGGGACGGACGAGCTCTGGGGCCAACGTCCTGACTTTC
CDR3: CASSLGGRTSSGANVLTF

D: TRBD2
size: -
J: TRBJ2-1
V: TRBV4-2
DNA: TGTGCCAGCAGCCAAGAGTTGAGACTAGCGGGAGCAAGCAATGAGCAGTTCTTC
CDR3: CASSQELRLAGASNEQFF

D: -
size: -
J: TRBJ2-3
V: TRBV9
DNA: TGTGCCAGCAGCGTACGACCCACAGATACGCAGTATTTT
CDR3: CASSVRPTDTQYF

D: -
size: -
J: TRBJ2-1
V: TRBV27
DNA: TGTGCCAGCAGCGGACGTCAACAGTCCTTCTCCTACAATGAGCAGTTCTTC
CDR3: CASSGRQQSFSYNEQFF

D: TRBD1
size: -
J: TRBJ2-7
V: TRBV6-5
DNA: TGTGCCAGCAGGGACCTTGGACAGGGTGGCGAGCAGTACTTC
CDR3: CASRDLGQGGEQYF

D: TRBD2
size: -
J: TRBJ2-1
V: TRBV7-2
DNA: TGTGCCAGCAGCTTAAGACGGCTAGCGGGGTGGATATGGAAGGATGAGCAGTTCTTC
CDR3: CASSLRRLAGWIWKDEQFF

D: TRBD1
size: -
J: TRBJ2-5
V: TRBV19
DNA: TGTGCCAGTAGTGCCCGGGACAGGGGGTTGGAGACCCAGTACTTC
CDR3: CASSARDRGLETQYF

D: TRBD1
size: -
J: TRBJ2-2
V: TRBV5-1
DNA: TGCGCCAGCAGCCGCGACAGGGGGCGCACCGGGGAGCTGTTTTTT
CDR3: CASSRDRGRTGELFF

D: TRBD2
size: -
J: TRBJ2-3
V: TRBV28
DNA: TGTGCCAGCAGTTTATTTCTAGCGGGAGTCTTGGATACGCAGTATTTT
CDR3: CASSLFLAGVLDTQYF

D: TRBD1
size: -
J: TRBJ2-2
V: TRBV11-3
DNA: TGTGCCAGCAGCTTACGGACAGGGCCCGGGGAGCTGTTTTTT
CDR3: CASSLRTGPGELFF

D: TRBD2
size: -
J: TRBJ2-7
V: TRBV30
DNA: TGTGCCTGGAGTGTACTCACTAGCGGTGTCAACGAGCAGTACTTC
CDR3: CAWSVLTSGVNEQYF

D: -
size: once
J: TRBJ1-5
V: TRBV2
DNA: TGTGCCAGCAGTGTTGAGAAAAGCAATCAGCCCCAGCATTTT
CDR3: CASSVEKSNQPQHF

D: TRBD2
size: once
J: TRBJ2-5
V: TRBV4-1
DNA: TGCGCCAGCAGCCAAGAGGCCCTAGCGGGGGGCGTCGAGACCCAGTACTTC
CDR3: CASSQEALAGGVETQYF

D: -
size: -
J: TRBJ2-3
V: TRBV7-3
DNA: TGTGCCAGCAGCTACGCGGGAACAGATACGCAGTATTTT
CDR3: CASSYAGTDTQYF

D: TRBD2
size: -
J: TRBJ2-7
V: TRBV27
DNA: TGTGCCAGCAGGTCCTGGGGGACTAGCAACTCCTACGAGCAGTACTTC
CDR3: CASRSWGTSNSYEQYF

D: TRBD2
size: -
J: TRBJ2-1
V: TRBV11-1
DNA: TGTGCCAGCAGCGTAACAGCGGGGACCCCCTACAATGAGCAGTTCTTC
CDR3: CASSVTAGTPYNEQFF